Following are 16 T cell receptor beta chains from one sample sequenced in a study of T-cell memory formation after mild COVID-19. TCRdb fed the 5' RACE reads into MiXCR, producing one record per CDR3 protein. The top ten clones hold 20% to 25% of a sample with hundreds of thousands of distinct CDR3 sequences, roughly an eighth of them seen once. Input material: PBMCs or a T cell subset sorted from them (not recorded which). These receptors all come from a young man who had mild COVID-19 (a few samples of this study predate the infection). Cell type and time point are not known.

J is TRBJ2-3 and V is TRBV10-3, with TRBD2 identical over 11 bases. Germline values: CDR1 ENHRY, CDR2 SYGVKD. The V segment lost 7 bases and the J segment 0 bases; nucleotides outside the gene matches: 6. The CDR3 loop spans 16 amino acids. For the CDR3, the DNA is TGTGCCATCAAAACGGGACTAGCGGTTAGCACAGATACGCAGTATTTT. It codes for CAIKTGLAVSTDTQYF.

This clonotype came up a few times. This chain uses TRBV20-1 with TRBJ2-1; 8 positions match TRBD2. The V and J ends lost 6 bases and 7 bases, in that order; junction bases with no gene match: 14. Germline-derived CDR1 and CDR2 are DFQATT and SNEGSKA (reference sequence). CDR3 length: 15 residues. The CDR3 bases are TGCAGTGCGCCGGGTGCGGGGGGATTTTGGAATGAGCAGTTCTTC. Translation gives CSAPGAGGFWNEQFF.

The rearrangement links TRBV19 to TRBJ1-1; maybe TRBD1 (6 bases). The V and J ends lost 6 bases and 0 bases respectively, with 14 bases between them. CDR1 LNHDA and CDR2 SQIVND come from the germline V gene (reference sequence). The CDR3 is 15 residues long. The CDR3 protein is CASRDRFGMNTEAFF. In DNA form, the CDR3 reads TGTGCCAGTAGAGACAGGTTCGGGATGAACACTGAAGCTTTCTTT. Full variable domain (outside the CDR3, taken from reference TRBV19 and TRBJ1-1): DGGITQSPKYLFRKEGQNVTLSCEQNLNHDAMYWYRQDPGQGLRLIYYSQIVNDFQKGDIAEGYSVSREKKESFPLTVTSAQKNPTAFYLCASRDRFGMNTEAFFGQGTRLTVV.

This clonotype was counted between two and nine times. The J gene is TRBJ1-6, the V gene TRBV19; TRBD1 aligns across 8 bases. The CDR3 consists of 15 residues. V lost 5 bases to trimming and J lost 7 bases; unmatched junction nucleotides: 7. The V gene's germline CDR1 is LNHDA and CDR2 SQIVND (reference sequence). The CDR3 loop is CASSGTGGLNSPLHF. The CDR3 DNA follows: TGTGCCAGTAGTGGAACAGGGGGTCTGAATTCACCCCTCCACTTT. The whole variable domain, filled in from reference TRBV19 and TRBJ1-6, reads DGGITQSPKYLFRKEGQNVTLSCEQNLNHDAMYWYRQDPGQGLRLIYYSQIVNDFQKGDIAEGYSVSREKKESFPLTVTSAQKNPTAFYLCASSGTGGLNSPLHFGNGTRLTVT.

This clonotype was recorded many times. This chain joins TRBV7-2 and TRBJ2-1, with 11 bases identical to TRBD1. This CDR3 spans 14 amino acids. The ends lost 5 bases at V and 5 bases at J; junction bases unmatched: 2. The germline gives CDR1 SGHTA, CDR2 FQGNSA. The CDR3 loop reads CASSRDRGNNEQFF. The CDR3 region has the DNA TGTGCCAGCAGCCGGGACAGGGGGAACAATGAGCAGTTCTTC.

This clonotype was seen more than once but under ten times. The chain combines TRBV11-2 with TRBJ2-3; 16 bases map to TRBD2. Trimming took 4 bases from V and 7 from J; bases not matched to a gene: 8. Germline V gene sequence: CDR1 SGHAT, CDR2 FQNNGV. This CDR3 comprises 17 residues. CDR3 nucleotides: TGTGCCAGCAGCTCTTGGGGACTAGCGGGGGGGATAAATACGCAGTATTTT. Protein product: CASSSWGLAGGINTQYF.

This chain uses TRBV6-2 or TRBV6-3 with TRBJ2-1, with 9 bases that match TRBD2. The CDR3 is 15 amino acids. The trim removed 6 bases at V and 2 bases at J, leaving 5 bases unmatched. Per the germline V gene, CDR1 is MNHEY and CDR2 is SVGEGT. For the CDR3, the DNA is TGTGCCAGCAGGGCTAGCGGGGTTACCTACAATGAGCAGTTCTTC. Protein sequence: CASRASGVTYNEQFF.

This clonotype was counted only a few times. The chain couples TRBV7-9 to TRBJ2-5, with D perhaps given as TRBD1 or TRBD2 (5 bases each). The CDR3 totals 15 residues. Germline V CDR1 and CDR2: SEHNR, FQNEAQ (reference sequence). Trimming pared 4 bases from V and 5 bases from J, leaving 17 bases between. The CDR3: CASSYGALHSETQYF. The DNA for the CDR3 is TGTGCCAGCAGCTACGGGGCCCTACATTCGGAGACCCAGTACTTC.

There are a few counts of this clonotype. The chain links TRBV28 to TRBJ2-3, with 7 bases aligning to TRBD1. V lost 1 base to trimming and J lost 1 base; unmatched junction nucleotides: 8. The CDR3 contains 17 residues. CDR1 and CDR2 (germline): MDHEN, SYDVKM. The CDR3 nucleotides read TGTGCCAGCAGTTTATTCACAGGGGCGGTGGGCACAGATACGCAGTATTTT. Encoded protein: CASSLFTGAVGTDTQYF.

The chain is built from TRBV21-1 and TRBJ2-5. TRBV21-1 is given as a pseudogene. CDR3 length: 13 amino acids. CDR3 residues: CASITEKTETQYF. CDR3 coding DNA: TGTGCCAGCATAACAGAGAAGACGGAGACCCAGTACTTC.

This clonotype came up many times. The chain employs TRBV5-1 and TRBJ2-5; a weak D match, TRBD2 (6 bases). CDR3 length equals 15 residues. V lost 4 bases and J 2 bases, leaving 15 bases between the germline ends. The germline gives CDR1 SGHRS, CDR2 YFSETQ. The CDR3 DNA reads as TGCGCCAGCAGCAGAGCCCCCGGGACTCAAGAGACCCAGTACTTC. This gives the protein CASSRAPGTQETQYF.

The chain uses TRBV4-1 and TRBJ1-5; D is unresolved. V was cut by 0 bases and J by 5 bases, with 5 bases left in between. Germline V gene sequence: CDR1 MGHRA, CDR2 YSYEKL. This CDR3 region has 13 residues. The CDR3 sequence is CASSQDSYQPQHF. CDR3 DNA: TGCGCCAGCAGCCAAGACAGTTATCAGCCCCAGCATTTT.

V and J are TRBV7-9 and TRBJ1-2; D call uncertain. Between the trimmed V and J ends, which lost 2 bases and 1 base, there was a span of 5 bases. The CDR3 covers 13 residues. Looked up from germline, CDR1 is SEHNR and CDR2 is FQNEAQ (reference sequence). The CDR3 DNA reads as TGTGCCAGCAGCTTAAACAGTAACTATGGCTACACCTTC. Its protein is CASSLNSNYGYTF.

In its sample, this clonotype was seen a few times. The chain has TRBV9 and TRBJ1-1; D not certain. Germline lookup yields CDR1 SGDLS and CDR2 YYNGEE. The CDR3 contains 19 residues. The ends were cut back, 5 bases at V and 4 bases at J, with 30 bases in the middle. The CDR3 bases are TGTGCCAGCAGGCCCATCACCCGGGATGTAAACAAGCCGGGCACTGAAGCTTTCTTT. This translates into CASRPITRDVNKPGTEAFF.

The chain recombines TRBV18 with TRBJ2-7; D possibly corresponds to TRBD1 (5 bases). V was cut by 4 bases and J by 1 base, with 8 bases left in between. The CDR3 is 13 residues long. In germline, CDR1 is KGHSH, CDR2 LQKENI. Here the CDR3 reads CASSQGISYEQYV. The CDR3 DNA follows: TGTGCCAGCTCACAGGGGATATCCTACGAGCAGTACGTC.

The V and J genes are TRBV7-3 and TRBJ2-1; unclear D gene. Trimming stripped 1 base from V and 2 bases from J, with 6 bases between. Germline V gives CDR1 SGHTA, CDR2 FQGTGA. The CDR3 totals 14 residues. The DNA of the CDR3 is TGTGCCAGCAGCTTAATGGCCACCTACAATGAGCAGTTCTTC. Its protein product is CASSLMATYNEQFF.